Sequencing of this T cell receptor (beta chain) was carried out in a study of blood T cell repertoires in COVID-19 (dated by TCRdb to 2018 to 2020). Regarding the research as a whole: The collaborator samples originated in the United States, Italy and Spain and spanned the acute and convalescent phases of COVID-19. The prospective study material was composed of cDNA or gDNA derived from T cells, B-cell-depleted T cells, or PBMCs. The dataset comprised deeply sampled blood TCRbeta repertoires from subjects exposed to, actively infected with, or recovered from COVID-19. The repertoires were released in a freely available public database meant as a resource for research on the immune response to SARS-CoV-2. Samples came from the ongoing ImmuneRACE study (first 160 participants) plus 1,254 subjects from 6 global collaborators. Nearly every sample came with metadata listing a de-identified subject ID, COVID-19 status, age in years and sex. Where HLA class I and class II types were available, the types were taken from metadata supplied by the sample provider, not from assay-based typing. What the study reported, not specific to this receptor: The quantity of clinical and demographic metadata differed by source and by participant and was supplied without curation.

A note on this clone: Its antigen has not been determined. Nothing much larger sits one base from this clone, and base qualities are not available.

Each collaborating institution followed its own protocols to collect whole blood in K2EDTA tubes. For TCRbeta analysis, collaborators shipped samples in one of three forms: frozen whole blood, isolated PBMCs, or DNA extracted from either of those sample types. TCRbeta CDR3 regions were amplified from genomic DNA by means of the immunoSEQ Assay, a bias-controlled multiplex PCR. Under the source paper's analysis protocol: Within the assay, amplification of reference gene primers was used to estimate how many nucleated cells each sample contained. To quantify the absolute abundance of each unique TCRbeta CDR3 rearrangement, sequence reads were collapsed and filtered. For each sample, productive Simpson clonality was calculated as the square root of Simpson's diversity index over productive rearrangements. Not all clones reach the TCRdb copy of this immuneACCESS table, which keeps in-frame sequences only. Checked studies attribute under half of the gap to unresolved V genes and leave the rest unexplained. V and J calls and clone size are copied from that table; D and trimming were computed from the DNA. The sample table shows approximately 10,000 clones, and less than 90% are seen once. Approximately 7.6% of the sample comes from the top ten.

The TCR was taken from a human donor with active COVID-19. The donor label of this sample is uncertain. The sample comprised peripheral blood.

The CDR3 sequence is CASSLVPGRSNEQFF. The sequenced DNA is TGTGCCAGCAGCTTAGTACCCGGGAGGTCGAATGAGCAGTTCTTC. In this chain, TRBV7-6 is recombined with TRBJ2-1, and 7 junctional nucleotides match TRBD2. Its CDR3 holds 15 amino acids, cysteine through phenylalanine. Just CDR3 DNA is preserved here, 45 bases in frame from base 1. Based on the germline V gene, the CDR1 and CDR2 sequences are SGHVS and FNYEAQ. The V end gives up 1 base and the J end 7 bases, leaving 7 bases in the junction not matched to a gene.